The present entry profiles one TCR beta chain with its context. Its antigen is currently not known. No base qualities exist here, and no much larger clone lies one base off it. This record belongs to a study of naive CD8 T cells in extremely preterm neonates (dated by TCRdb to 2015 to 2018). Context from the whole study: The study compared the TCRbeta CDR3 repertoires of sorted naive CD8+ T cells among four age groups: extremely preterm neonates, term neonates, young children and adults. Broader findings and caveats from the paper: Significantly lower iChao1 richness than in all other age groups (p < 0.05) and an even clone distribution were observed in preterm neonates, indicating a less rich repertoire. The proportion of shared CDR3 nucleotide sequences was higher in preterm neonates (2.7%) than in term neonates (0.4%), young children (around 0.03%) and adults (roughly 0.01%). Compared with the older groups, preterm CDR3s were shorter and closer to germline, carrying fewer N additions and showing less junctional trimming. To track T cell development within individuals, the authors urged prospective longitudinal studies of preterm and term neonates. The authors noted a small sample size and variable productive template counts among preterm samples as limitations.

A two-step, bias-controlled multiplex PCR was used to amplify TCRbeta CDR3 regions from genomic DNA. Primers specific for every TRBV and TRBJ gene segment were included in the multiplex PCR. The immunoSEQ Assay was used to generate the TCRbeta repertoire data. As for the authors' bioinformatics: To merge closely related sequences, reads went through filtering and clustering using a relative-frequency ratio and a modified nearest-neighbor algorithm. The V, D and J gene assignments for CDR3 sequences were based on IMGT annotation. Template counts were quantified against synthetic TCR CDR3 analog sequences and normalized for PCR amplification bias. Only unique productive sequences, that is, in-frame CDR3 sequences lacking stop codons, were included in the analyses. Clonality, defined as 1 minus Pielou's evenness, and iChao1 richness were computed with the immunoSEQ Analyzer software. Statistical testing was performed in JMP, using Student's t-test or a non-parametric test depending on Shapiro-Wilk normality results. TCRdb obtained this table from immuneACCESS and retained in-frame rearrangements with V and J assigned. These tables miss some clones; where compared with another copy, unresolved V genes account for less than half of the shortfall, and the remainder is unexplained. V, J and clone size reflect that table, while D and trimming were determined from the DNA. Across this sample there are 7,500 to 9,500 clones, with about 97% seen only once. Around 0.35% of the sample belongs to the ten largest clones.

Term cord blood was obtained from 5 or 6 elective full-term cesarean deliveries at about 37-42 weeks of gestation, without labor or rupture of membranes. Exclusion from the study was applied to pregnancies with fetal demise, active maternal HSV infection or known maternal HIV infection. A FACSAria III cell sorter was used to sort live, Annexin V-negative naive CD8+ T cells (CD3+CD8+CD45RA+CCR7+). Per sample, between roughly 19,000 and 100,000 naive CD8+ T cells were obtained by sorting. Preassembled standardized sampling kits were used to collect mixed venous-arterial cord blood. Cord blood was held at room temperature and processed no more than 4 hours after collection. Ficoll-Paque density gradient centrifugation of diluted blood was used to isolate mononuclear cells. Before sorting, mononuclear cells were cryopreserved in roughly 10% DMSO plus 90% FBS and kept long term at -150 degrees C. After thawing, cells were stained with Annexin V along with antibodies against CD3, CD8, CCR7 and CD45RA. The DNeasy Blood and Tissue Kit was used to extract genomic DNA from snap-frozen pellets of sorted cells.

The CDR3 contains 14 residues, cysteine and phenylalanine counted. CDR3 DNA only is kept here, 42 bases in frame from base 1. As encoded in the germline V gene, CDR1 is MGHRA while CDR2 is YSYEKL. Deletion took 0 bases off V and 1 base off J, with a span of 5 bases between the germline ends. The sequencing input was naive CD8+ T cells from cord blood. The receptor comes from a newborn in good health. The sequence is built from TRBV4-1 and TRBJ2-3, with no reliable assignment of the D segment. The bases are TGCGCCAGCAGCCAAGATCAGGGCACAGATACGCAGTATTTT. It translates as CASSQDQGTDTQYF.